These 26 T cell receptor beta chains were all obtained from the same sample, sequenced in a study of T-cell memory formation after mild COVID-19. From the 5' RACE reads, TCRdb called clonotypes with MiXCR, one entry per CDR3 protein. The data contain 130,000 to 150,000 distinct CDR3 sequences, approximately 5.7% of them singletons. Sequencing used PBMCs or a T cell subset sorted from them (not recorded which). The receptors derive from an adult woman who had mild COVID-19 (a few samples of this study predate the infection). Cell type and time point are not known.

With respect to this clonotype: Given a much more abundant clone one base away, this may be a read error. The V and J genes are TRBV5-1 and TRBJ2-1; 9 nucleotides align to TRBD2. Germline CDR1 reads SGHRS; CDR2 reads YFSETQ. The CDR3 is 16 residues long. CDR3 in DNA: TGCGACAGCAATGGTTTAGCGGGAGCCTCCTACAATGAGCAGTTCTTC. This gives the protein CDSNGLAGASYNEQFF. Full variable domain (rest looked up from reference TRBV5-1 and TRBJ2-1): KAGVTQTPRYLIKTRGQQVTLSCSPISGHRSVSWYQQTPGQGLQFLFEYFSETQRNKGNFPGRFSGRQFSNSRSEMNVSTLELGDSALYLCDSNGLAGASYNEQFFGPGTRLTVL.

The sample holds many counts of this clonotype. The chain has TRBV12-3 or TRBV12-4 and TRBJ2-3; the D is unclear. This CDR3 is 13 amino acids long. The V and J ends lost 6 bases and 5 bases respectively, with 12 bases between them. CDR3 coding DNA: TGTGCCAGCAGCCGCCCTCGCGAAGATACGCAGTATTTT. It is translated as CASSRPREDTQYF.

This clonotype was counted only a few times. The chain is built from TRBV12-3 or TRBV12-4 and TRBJ2-1; D is perhaps TRBD2 (6 bases). Trimming pared 3 bases from V and 1 base from J, leaving 7 bases between. This CDR3 region has 14 residues. The CDR3 region is CASSFAGSYNEQFF. The CDR3 DNA follows: TGTGCCAGCAGTTTTGCGGGATCCTACAATGAGCAGTTCTTC.

V gene TRBV5-6 combines with J gene TRBJ2-3; D remains ambiguous. There are 17 residues in the CDR3. V was clipped by 0 bases and J by 1 base, with 15 bases between them. CDR1 is SGHDT and CDR2 is YYEEEE in the germline V gene. The CDR3: CASSLAHRFTGTDTQYF. DNA for the CDR3: TGTGCCAGCAGCTTGGCCCACCGGTTCACCGGCACAGATACGCAGTATTTT.

Ten or more counts support this clonotype. The chain carries TRBV10-3 and TRBJ2-1, with D perhaps matching TRBD2 (6 bases). Trimming took 3 bases from V and 2 from J, leaving 14 bases between them. This CDR3 contains 16 residues. In germline, CDR1 is ENHRY, CDR2 SYGVKD. The DNA for the CDR3 is TGTGCCATCAGTGAACTGGGGGACTTACCCTACAATGAGCAGTTCTTC. This gives the protein CAISELGDLPYNEQFF.

This clonotype was counted many times. The V call is TRBV7-8, the J call TRBJ2-3; D possibly corresponds to TRBD1 (6 bases). The V end lost 0 bases, the J end lost 0 bases, and 19 bases lay between the germline ends. Germline CDR1 SGHVS, CDR2 FQNEAQ. The CDR3 covers 19 residues. CDR3 amino acids: CASSLARIWGPASTDTQYF. CDR3 nucleotide sequence: TGTGCCAGCAGCTTAGCTAGGATTTGGGGGCCCGCCAGCACAGATACGCAGTATTTT.

J is TRBJ2-1 and V is TRBV24-1; tentative D call: TRBD2 (5 bases). The germline CDR1 and CDR2 sequences are KGHDR and SFDVKD. V was pared by 6 bases and J by 9 bases, with 20 bases between. This CDR3 is 15 amino acids long. CDR3 bases: TGTGCCACCAGTCGGAGGTCCTCTGTGATGGCTGAGCAGTTCTTC. Its protein is CATSRRSSVMAEQFF.

The table lists this clonotype with a few counts. The genes are TRBV30 and TRBJ2-1; D unclear. The V end was cut by 3 bases, the J end by 10 bases, with 10 bases between. Germline V lookup: CDR1 GTSNPN, CDR2 SVGIG (reference sequence). The CDR3 runs 11 residues. The DNA of the CDR3 is TGTGCCTGGAGAAAGGTCTCCGAGCAGTTCTTC. Its translation is CAWRKVSEQFF.

This sequence joins TRBV5-6 and TRBJ2-2; D is possibly TRBD2 (7 bases). CDR1 is SGHDT, CDR2 YYEEEE, per germline. The CDR3 is 16 residues long. V was cut by 3 bases and J by 0 bases, with 12 bases left in between. The CDR3 bases are TGTGCCAGCAGCTCGGAGGGGGGGTCGAACACCGGGGAGCTGTTTTTT. This codes for CASSSEGGSNTGELFF.

Only a few counts were recorded for this clonotype. The chain has TRBV12-3 or TRBV12-4 and TRBJ2-3; D is uncertain. V was trimmed by 8 bases and J by 4 bases, leaving 7 bases between them. This CDR3 has 11 amino acids. CDR3 amino acids: CASLQADTQYF. The CDR3 DNA is TGTGCCAGCCTCCAGGCAGATACGCAGTATTTT.

The rearrangement joins TRBV12-3 or TRBV12-4 to TRBJ2-3; the match to TRBD1 covers 8 bases. With V trimmed by 4 bases and J by 4 bases, 7 bases remained unmatched. The CDR3 is 15 residues long. This chain's CDR3 is CASSYRQGAADTQYF. CDR3 nucleotides: TGTGCCAGCAGTTATAGGCAGGGGGCGGCAGATACGCAGTATTTT.

This chain uses TRBV24-1 with TRBJ2-3, with 8 nucleotides matching TRBD1. Germline CDR1 reads KGHDR; CDR2 reads SFDVKD. J lost 2 bases, V lost 3 bases, and 9 bases had no gene match. The CDR3 runs 17 residues. This CDR3 reads CATSDTRQGLYTDTQYF. CDR3 nucleotides: TGTGCCACCAGTGATACTCGACAGGGGCTATACACAGATACGCAGTATTTT.

The chain uses TRBV6-1 and TRBJ2-7, with 7 nucleotides matching TRBD2. The V gene's germline CDR1 is MNHNS and CDR2 SASEGT. This CDR3 is 14 amino acids long. V was clipped by 2 bases and J by 1 base; unmatched bases: 2. The CDR3 loop reads CASSEPGLSYEQYF. The DNA of the CDR3 is TGTGCCAGCAGTGAACCGGGACTATCCTACGAGCAGTACTTC.

This clonotype was picked up a small number of times. The chain is built from TRBV30 and TRBJ2-3; D not certain. The CDR3 sequence is 12 residues long. Per the germline V gene, CDR1 is GTSNPN and CDR2 is SVGIG (reference sequence). The V end lost 2 bases, the J end lost 2 bases, and 5 bases lay between the germline ends. CDR3 sequence (DNA): TGTGCCTGGAGTTTCACCACAGATACGCAGTATTTT. Protein product: CAWSFTTDTQYF. Based on the CDR3 plus reference TRBV30 and TRBJ2-3, the full variable domain is SQTIHQWPATLVQPVGSPLSLECTVEGTSNPNLYWYRQAAGRGLQLLFYSVGIGQISSEVPQNLSASRPQDRQFILSSKKLLLSDSGFYLCAWSFTTDTQYFGPGTRLTVL.

This clonotype has only a few counts. The CDR3 spells CASSQSSYGYTF. In DNA form, the CDR3 reads TGCGCCAGCAGCCAATCCAGCTATGGCTACACCTTC. The chain is built from TRBV5-1 and TRBJ1-2; D remains ambiguous. Germline V gene sequence: CDR1 SGHRS, CDR2 YFSETQ. The CDR3 is 12 amino acids. V shed 4 bases and J shed 4 bases, with 8 bases lying between them.

In its sample, this clonotype was seen many times. The J gene is TRBJ2-3, the V gene TRBV7-9; D is possibly TRBD1 (6 bases). The CDR3 totals 15 residues. The germline V gene encodes CDR1 SEHNR and CDR2 FQNEAQ (reference sequence). V shed 2 bases and J shed 4 bases, with 13 bases lying between them. The CDR3 DNA sequence: TGTGCCAGCAGCTTACAGGGGAGAGGAGCAGATACGCAGTATTTT. Translated, it gives CASSLQGRGADTQYF.

The V gene is TRBV3-1, the J gene TRBJ1-6, with 10 positions matching TRBD1. Unmatched junction bases numbered 4, after V lost 4 bases and J lost 10 bases. The germline CDR1 and CDR2 sequences are LGHDT and YNNKEL (reference sequence). The CDR3 length is 14 residues. The CDR3 DNA reads TGTGCCAGCAGCCCATGGGACAGGGGCTCACCCCTCCACTTT. This codes for CASSPWDRGSPLHF.

V gene TRBV7-9 combines with J gene TRBJ2-1, with D possibly called TRBD1 or TRBD2 (6 bases each). The germline CDR1 and CDR2 sequences are SEHNR and FQNEAQ (reference sequence). Trimming shortened V by 10 bases and J by 0 bases, and 28 bases separated the two germline ends. The CDR3 consists of 19 residues. This CDR3 is CATPDRGSVGGSSYNEQFF. The CDR3, as DNA: TGTGCCACGCCCGATAGGGGGTCCGTCGGGGGCAGCTCCTACAATGAGCAGTTCTTC.

This clonotype was detected many times. The rearrangement uses TRBV12-3 or TRBV12-4 and TRBJ1-1; D may be TRBD1 (6 bases). The CDR3 extends over 13 amino acids. V dropped 3 bases and J dropped 5 bases, with 10 bases sitting between them. The CDR3 coding sequence is TGTGCCAGCAGTTTGGCAGGGGCAACTGAAGCTTTCTTT. Translating gives CASSLAGATEAFF.

This clonotype has just a few counts. This chain uses TRBV18 with TRBJ1-5; D is uncertain. The V end lost 0 bases, the J end lost 6 bases, and 12 bases lay between the germline ends. The germline CDR1 and CDR2 sequences are KGHSH and LQKENI. The CDR3 covers 15 residues. CDR3 residues: CASSPPSGQRQPQHF. CDR3 DNA: TGTGCCAGCTCACCACCGTCAGGTCAGCGTCAGCCCCAGCATTTT.

Ten or more counts support this clonotype. The rearrangement uses TRBV29-1 and TRBJ2-7; a possible D gene is TRBD1 (7 bases). The V gene lost 6 bases and the J gene lost 4 bases, with 19 bases spanning the gap. This CDR3 has 14 amino acids. CDR1 SQVTM and CDR2 ANQGSEA come from the germline V gene. Here the CDR3 reads CSVTSGAGGYEQYF. In DNA, the CDR3 is TGCAGCGTCACCTCGGGGGCAGGGGGGTACGAGCAGTACTTC.

The table lists this clonotype with many counts. V gene TRBV30 combines with J gene TRBJ2-7; TRBD2 is a possible D gene (5 bases). This CDR3 comprises 11 residues. V lost 4 bases to trimming and J lost 6 bases, with 10 bases between them. Looked up from germline, CDR1 is GTSNPN and CDR2 is SVGIG (reference sequence). CDR3 loop: CAWTRRGEQYF. The DNA for the CDR3 is TGTGCCTGGACTCGTCGGGGCGAGCAGTACTTC.

The chain employs TRBV20-1 and TRBJ1-5; D call uncertain. There are 13 residues in the CDR3. V was trimmed by 3 bases and J by 6 bases, leaving 12 bases between them. Germline V gene data show CDR1 as DFQATT and CDR2 as SNEGSKA (reference sequence). CDR3: CSARGRRPQPQHF. The CDR3 DNA is TGCAGTGCTAGGGGCAGAAGGCCTCAGCCCCAGCATTTT.

The chain couples TRBV25-1 to TRBJ2-2, with D tentatively TRBD2 (5 bases). Trimming stripped 4 bases from V and 1 base from J, with 10 bases between. This CDR3 contains 15 residues. The germline gives CDR1 MGHDK, CDR2 SYGVNS. CDR3 loop: CASSALGGNTGELFF. The CDR3 DNA sequence: TGTGCCAGCAGTGCTTTAGGAGGGAACACCGGGGAGCTGTTTTTT.

This clonotype has only a few counts. V gene TRBV3-1 combines with J gene TRBJ1-1; TRBD1 aligns across 7 bases. Trimming at V came to 0 bases and at J to 1 base, leaving 2 bases not matched to a gene. This CDR3 is built from 15 residues. CDR1 is LGHDT, CDR2 YNNKEL, per germline (reference sequence). DNA for the CDR3: TGTGCCAGCAGCCAAGAGACAGGGTGGAACACTGAAGCTTTCTTT. Its protein product is CASSQETGWNTEAFF.

Regarding this clonotype: No conserved phenylalanine or tryptophan is present at the end of the CDR3, so a read error is the likely explanation. The limits of the CDR3 on the DNA are not certain, so only TCRdb's listed CDR3 is given. The chain employs TRBV29-1 and TRBJ1-2; the D call in the table, TRBD1, was not verified against the DNA. CDR1 SQVTM and CDR2 ANQGSEA come from the germline V gene. The CDR3 sequence runs 11 residues, both termini included. The CDR3 spells CSVVQGCPGVI.